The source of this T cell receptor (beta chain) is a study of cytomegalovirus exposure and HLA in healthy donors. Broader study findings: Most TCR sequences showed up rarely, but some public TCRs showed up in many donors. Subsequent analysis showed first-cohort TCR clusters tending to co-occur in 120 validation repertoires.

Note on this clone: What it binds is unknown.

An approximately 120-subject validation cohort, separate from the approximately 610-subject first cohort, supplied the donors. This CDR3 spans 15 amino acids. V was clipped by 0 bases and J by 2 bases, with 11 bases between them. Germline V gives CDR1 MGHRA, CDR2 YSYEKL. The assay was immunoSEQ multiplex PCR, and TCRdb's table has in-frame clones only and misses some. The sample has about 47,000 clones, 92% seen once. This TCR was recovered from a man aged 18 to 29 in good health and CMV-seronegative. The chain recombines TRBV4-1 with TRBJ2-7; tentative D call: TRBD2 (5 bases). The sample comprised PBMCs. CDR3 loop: CASSQDLAGTYEQYF. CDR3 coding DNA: TGCGCCAGCAGCCAAGATCTGGCCGGGACCTACGAGCAGTACTTC.